This T cell receptor beta chain is drawn from a study of cytomegalovirus exposure and HLA in healthy donors. Turning to the study itself: About 85 million unique TCRs from HLA-typed donors were held in an early release of data. Within the Caucasian-associated ancestry cluster were around 81% of the 300 to 450 genotyped donors.

The PCR had 60 Vbeta and 13 Jbeta primers. Repertoires were generated with immunoSEQ multiplex PCR, while TCRdb's copy carries only in-frame clones and drops some. The profile shows roughly 200,000 clones, 12% of them singletons. General observations from the study: It was reportedly the case that the classifier diagnosed cytomegalovirus status with high specificity and sensitivity. Association of a missense DCLRE1C variant with TCR beta V- and J-gene trimming was reported in a later analysis.

The CDR3 has 12 residues. V dropped 4 bases and J dropped 6 bases, with 10 bases sitting between them. Germline loops: CDR1 SGDLS, CDR2 YYNGEE. Of note for this clone: What it recognizes is unknown.

Sequencing was done on a sample of PBMCs. The chain employs TRBV9 and TRBJ1-2, with D possibly being TRBD1 (6 bases). The sequence came from a man between 45 and 60 years old in good health and CMV-seropositive. The DNA for the CDR3 is TGTGCCAGCAGCACACGACAGGATGGCTACACCTTC. Translation: CASSTRQDGYTF.